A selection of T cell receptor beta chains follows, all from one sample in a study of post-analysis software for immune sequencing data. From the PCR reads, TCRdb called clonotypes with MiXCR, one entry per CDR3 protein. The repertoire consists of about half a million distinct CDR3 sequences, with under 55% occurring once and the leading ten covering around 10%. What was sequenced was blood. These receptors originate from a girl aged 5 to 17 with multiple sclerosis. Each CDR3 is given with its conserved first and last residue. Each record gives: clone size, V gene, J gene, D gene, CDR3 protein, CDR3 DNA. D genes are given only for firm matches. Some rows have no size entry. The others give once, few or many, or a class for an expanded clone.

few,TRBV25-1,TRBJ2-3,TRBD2,CASSEWEGTDTQYF,TGTGCCAGCAGTGAATGGGAGGGAACAGATACGCAGTATTTT
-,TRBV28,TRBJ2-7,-,CASSLKRVDGYEQYF,TGTGCCAGCAGTTTAAAAAGGGTCGACGGCTACGAGCAGTACTTC
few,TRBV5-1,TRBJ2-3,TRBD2,CASSQGLAGATDTQYF,TGCGCCAGCAGCCAGGGACTAGCGGGAGCCACAGATACGCAGTATTTT
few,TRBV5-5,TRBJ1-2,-,CASSRRDRDYGYTF,TGTGCCAGCAGCAGACGGGATCGGGACTATGGCTACACCTTC
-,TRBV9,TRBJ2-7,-,CASSPSPGHGEEQYF,TGTGCCAGCAGCCCCTCTCCCGGACACGGAGAGGAGCAGTACTTC
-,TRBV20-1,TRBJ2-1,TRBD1,CRAQGAYNEQFF,TGCAGAGCTCAGGGGGCCTACAATGAGCAGTTCTTC
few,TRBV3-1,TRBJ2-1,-,CASSQDGVGPYNEQFF,TGTGCCAGCAGCCAAGATGGGGTTGGGCCCTACAATGAGCAGTTCTTC
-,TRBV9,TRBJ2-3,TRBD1,CASSIGQGWTDTQYF,TGTGCCAGCAGCATAGGACAGGGGTGGACAGATACGCAGTATTTT
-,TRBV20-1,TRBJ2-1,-,CSASRGSSYNEQFF,TGCAGTGCTAGCCGCGGCAGCTCCTACAATGAGCAGTTCTTC
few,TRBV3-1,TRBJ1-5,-,CASSHGGGSQPQHF,TGTGCCAGCAGCCACGGAGGAGGGAGTCAGCCCCAGCATTTT
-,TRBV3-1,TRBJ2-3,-,CASSQPFSGSTDTQYF,TGTGCCAGCAGCCAACCCTTTAGCGGTTCCACAGATACGCAGTATTTT
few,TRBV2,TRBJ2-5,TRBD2,CASKLADQETQYF,TGTGCCAGTAAACTAGCGGACCAAGAGACCCAGTACTTC
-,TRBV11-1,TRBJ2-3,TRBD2,CASSALLAGEDTQYF,TGTGCCAGCAGCGCCTTACTAGCGGGAGAAGATACGCAGTATTTT
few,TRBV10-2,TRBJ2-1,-,CASSPRGDYNEQFF,TGCGCCAGCAGCCCTCGGGGCGATTACAATGAGCAGTTCTTC
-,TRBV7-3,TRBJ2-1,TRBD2,CASRSRDYLDEQFF,TGTGCCAGCAGGAGCCGGGACTACCTCGATGAGCAGTTCTTC
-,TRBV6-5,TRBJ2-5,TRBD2,CASKQSGRGQETQYF,TGTGCCAGCAAACAGAGCGGGAGGGGCCAAGAGACCCAGTACTTC
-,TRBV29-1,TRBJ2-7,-,CSYRDTRTYEQYF,TGCAGCTACCGGGACACCCGAACCTACGAGCAGTACTTC
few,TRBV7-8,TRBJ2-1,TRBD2,CASSPIGGSGSLYNEQFF,TGTGCCAGCAGCCCCATAGGTGGTAGCGGGAGCCTATACAATGAGCAGTTCTTC
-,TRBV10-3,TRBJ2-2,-,CASQQPLANTGELFF,TGTGCCAGCCAGCAGCCGCTAGCGAACACCGGGGAGCTGTTTTTT
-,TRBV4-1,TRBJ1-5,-,CASSQEGWPQHF,TGCGCCAGCAGCCAAGAGGGATGGCCCCAGCATTTT
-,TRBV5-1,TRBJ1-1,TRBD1,CASSVQTTGQTEAFF,TGCGCCAGCAGCGTACAGACGACAGGGCAAACTGAAGCTTTCTTT
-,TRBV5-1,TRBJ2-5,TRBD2,CASSLGDLAGGAQETQYF,TGCGCCAGCAGCTTGGGGGATCTAGCGGGAGGCGCCCAAGAGACCCAGTACTTC
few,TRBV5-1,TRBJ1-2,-,CASSSQTGQTYGYTF,TGCGCCAGCAGCTCCCAAACAGGACAGACCTATGGCTACACCTTC
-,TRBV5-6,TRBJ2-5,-,CASSFRERHYNEQYF,TGTGCCAGCAGCTTCAGGGAGAGACATTACAATGAGCAGTACTTC
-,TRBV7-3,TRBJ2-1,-,CASSRGHAGPNEQFF,TGTGCCAGCAGCCGCGGCCATGCGGGGCCCAATGAGCAGTTCTTC
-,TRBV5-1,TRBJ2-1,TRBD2,CASASGGNNEQFF,TGCGCCAGTGCTTCGGGAGGGAACAATGAGCAGTTCTTC
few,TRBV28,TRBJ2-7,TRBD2,CASSLSGGPQEGVYEQYF,TGTGCCAGCAGTTTATCGGGGGGGCCACAGGAGGGAGTTTACGAGCAGTACTTC
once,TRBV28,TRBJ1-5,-,CASSGIQRQPQHF,TGTGCCAGCAGTGGGATCCAGAGGCAGCCCCAGCATTTT